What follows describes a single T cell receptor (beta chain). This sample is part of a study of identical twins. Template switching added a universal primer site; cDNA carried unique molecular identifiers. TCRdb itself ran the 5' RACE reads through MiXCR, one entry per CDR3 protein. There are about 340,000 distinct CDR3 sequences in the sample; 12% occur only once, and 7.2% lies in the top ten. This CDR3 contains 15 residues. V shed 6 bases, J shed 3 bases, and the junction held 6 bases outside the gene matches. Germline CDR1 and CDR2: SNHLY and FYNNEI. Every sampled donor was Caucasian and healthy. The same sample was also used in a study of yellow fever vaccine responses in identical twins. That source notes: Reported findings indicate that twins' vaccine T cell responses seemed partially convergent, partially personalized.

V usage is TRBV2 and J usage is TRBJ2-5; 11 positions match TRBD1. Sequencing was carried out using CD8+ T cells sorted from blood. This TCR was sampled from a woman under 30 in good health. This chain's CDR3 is CASSDLGQGEETQYF. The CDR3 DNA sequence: TGTGCCAGCAGCGATCTGGGACAGGGGGAAGAGACCCAGTACTTC.